The T cell receptor (beta chain) under discussion was sequenced for a study of blood T cells in healthy people across ages. This clonotype was recorded a few times. Its antigen remains unknown. V was clipped by 5 bases and J by 3 bases; unmatched bases: 7. The length of the CDR3 is 14 residues. Germline CDR1 LNHNV, CDR2 YYDKDF (reference sequence). Points from the study as a whole: Higher diversity and more naive CD4+ cells were features of long-lived donors, compared to aged donors.

Together with a sample-barcoded 5' primer, a J-beta primer mix was included in a second PCR lasting about 7 to 12 cycles. Each cDNA molecule was tagged by a template-switch adaptor that had 12 random nucleotides. TCRdb analysed the 5' RACE reads with MiXCR anew, one entry per CDR3 protein. The sample carries 700,000 to 850,000 distinct CDR3 sequences, 35% to 40% recorded once. This receptor was obtained from a man between 18 and 35 years old in good health. V is TRBV15 and J is TRBJ2-7, with TRBD1 matching 7 bases. Sequenced sample: blood. The CDR3 is CATSHVGQDYEQYF. CDR3 DNA: TGTGCCACCAGCCACGTAGGACAGGACTACGAGCAGTACTTC. Based on the CDR3 plus reference TRBV15 and TRBJ2-7, the full variable domain is DAMVIQNPRYQVTQFGKPVTLSCSQTLNHNVMYWYQQKSSQAPKLLFHYYDKDFNNEADTPDNFQSRRPNTSFCFLDIRSPGLGDTAMYLCATSHVGQDYEQYFGPGTRLTVT.